This TCR beta chain derives from a study of T-cell memory formation after mild COVID-19 (dated by TCRdb to about 2021). For the wider study: Most TCR sequence clusters were specific to one of the two donors. The cohort was made up of two young adult volunteers, one female and one male, who were previously healthy. In a couple of donors, T-cell clones that expanded and contracted after mild COVID-19 were tracked by sequencing TCRalpha and TCRbeta repertoires over time.

The CDR3 covers 14 residues, taking in both the cysteine and the phenylalanine. Only the CDR3 region is kept as DNA, spanning 42 bases read in frame from base 1. Deletion took 0 bases off V and 7 bases off J, with a span of 10 bases between the germline ends. Based on the germline V gene (reference sequence), the CDR1 and CDR2 sequences are LNHNV and YYDKDF. Ficoll-Paque density gradient centrifugation was used to isolate PBMCs. TCRdb lists the instrument as Illumina NovaSeq 6000. TCRalpha and TCRbeta cDNA libraries were constructed by 5'RACE with constant-segment primers, with sample barcodes and unique molecular identifiers being introduced. RNA was extracted from every sample with Trizol reagent. Library amplification was performed in two PCR steps, and a second sample barcode and Illumina TruSeq adapters were introduced in the second step. Sequencing of libraries was performed on an Illumina NovaSeq with 2 x 150 bp paired-end reads. The source study handled its data this way. Demultiplexing of reads and collapsing into UMI-guided consensus sequences were performed with migec v1.2.7. Using mixcr v2.1.11, UMI consensuses were aligned to TRA and TRB V and J templates and then assembled into clonotypes. Clonotypes were classified as expanded or contracted when called significant by both edgeR and NoisET, with noise models trained on biological replicates. For edgeR calls, the cutoffs were a false discovery rate-adjusted p below 0.01 and a log2 fold-change threshold of 1. As an exploratory analysis of dynamics, PCA with hierarchical clustering was applied to max-normalized trajectories of the 1000 most abundant clonotypes. Separately sequenced CD4+ and CD8+ repertoires were used to assign the CD4 or CD8 phenotype of responding clones. Through fastp at Q25 and MiXCR, TCRdb rebuilt clones from the public reads, retaining in-frame beta chains. All rows with the same CDR3 protein become a single entry with the most common DNA and genes. These V and J calls rely on TCRdb rather than the paper's analysis. This sample holds tens of thousands of distinct CDR3 sequences; roughly 21% were observed only once. The ten largest clones take up approximately 1.4% of the sample.

This clonotype has only a few counts. This receptor's antigen is unknown. The record has no base qualities; no much larger clone is one base away. Overall results and qualifications from the work: Contracting CD4+ clones appeared mostly in the CM and EM memory subsets, whereas CD8+ clones were enriched in EMRA. The study included only a couple of mild cases, and larger cohorts that include severe cases with pre-infection samples were judged to be necessary. Some responding clones were found in pre-infection memory, which suggests that pre-existing cross-reactive memory T cells took part in the SARS-CoV-2 response. SARS-CoV-2 specificity of the second-wave clones peaking on day 37 was not confirmed. From day 15 to 85, contracting clones showed balanced CD4/CD8 phenotypes, whereas a second wave of clones that expanded from day 15 to 37 leaned towards CD4+.

The chain is assembled from TRBV15 and TRBJ2-1; possibly the D gene is TRBD1, per 6 matching bases. The receptor's source is an adult who had mild COVID-19 (a few samples of this study predate the infection). The sample titles of this study are shuffled in the database, so cell type and time point are left out. The sequenced sample consisted of PBMCs or a T cell subset sorted from them (not recorded which). This receptor has the CDR3 CATSRDLGGNEQFF. DNA sequence: TGTGCCACCAGCAGAGATCTAGGGGGAAATGAGCAGTTCTTC.